Below are 2 T cell receptor beta chains sequenced from a single sample in a study of blood T cells in healthy people across ages. A second PCR, run for about 6 to 11 cycles, used a sample-barcoded 5' primer plus a J-beta primer mix. TCRdb processed the 5' RACE reads anew with MiXCR; each CDR3 protein has one entry. Altogether over a million distinct CDR3 sequences are present, under 30% being singletons, with the ten largest covering about 0.69%. The sample was also linked to a second study, of T cells of mothers and their children.

The sequenced material came from blood. These receptor sequences come from a girl aged 2 to 10 in good health.

Only a few counts were recorded for this clonotype. V and J are TRBV5-1 and TRBJ2-3; the match to TRBD2 covers 8 bases. With 3 bases clipped from V and 2 bases from J, the junction kept 5 bases outside the gene matches. The CDR3 spans 15 residues. Germline CDR1 is SGHRS and CDR2 is YFSETQ. The CDR3 spells CASSSAGVFTDTQYF. Here the CDR3 DNA reads TGCGCCAGCAGCTCAGCGGGGGTATTCACAGATACGCAGTATTTT. Drawing the rest from reference TRBV5-1 and TRBJ2-3, the complete variable domain is KAGVTQTPRYLIKTRGQQVTLSCSPISGHRSVSWYQQTPGQGLQFLFEYFSETQRNKGNFPGRFSGRQFSNSRSEMNVSTLELGDSALYLCASSSAGVFTDTQYFGPGTRLTVL.

The chain carries TRBV5-8 and TRBJ2-1; D gene ambiguous. Germline loops: CDR1 SGHTS, CDR2 YDEGEE. The CDR3 totals 15 residues. The V gene lost 5 bases and the J gene lost 0 bases, with 12 bases spanning the gap. Here the CDR3 DNA reads TGTGCCAGCAGTCGCCCCGAAAGCTCCTACAATGAGCAGTTCTTC. Translation gives CASSRPESSYNEQFF. Together with reference TRBV5-8 and TRBJ2-1, the CDR3 gives the full variable domain: EAGVTQSPTHLIKTRGQQATLRCSPISGHTSVYWYQQALGLGLQFLLWYDEGEERNRGNFPPRFSGRQFPNYSSELNVNALELEDSALYLCASSRPESSYNEQFFGPGTRLTVL.